This TCR beta chain is drawn from a study of shared clonotypes between healthy human individuals. About the research overall: There were three CD4 naive, three CD4 memory, two CD8 naive and one CD8 memory plates per donor.

CD45RA+ naive and CD45RA-negative memory subsets were separated from CD4+ cells. V lost 2 bases and J lost 7, with 20 bases in between. The CDR3 is made up of 16 amino acids. In germline, CDR1 is SGHAT, CDR2 FQDESV (reference sequence). Some clones are missing from TCRdb's copy, which holds only in-frame ones; the method was immunoSEQ multiplex PCR. The sample has roughly 700,000 clones, approximately 79% seen once. This sequence was found in a woman between 25 and 40 years old in good health. This chain links TRBV11-1 with TRBJ2-5, with D possibly being TRBD1 (5 bases). The sample comprised memory CD4+ T cells sorted from blood. Subset here: CD45RA-negative fraction. The DNA for the CDR3 is TGTGCCAGCAGCTTATTGGCAGGCCAGGGCGTAGGGACCCAGTACTTC. This encodes CASSLLAGQGVGTQYF. The whole variable domain, remainder taken from reference TRBV11-1 and TRBJ2-5, is EAEVAQSPRYKITEKSQAVAFWCDPISGHATLYWYRQILGQGPELLVQFQDESVVDDSQLPKDRFSAERLKGVDSTLKIQPAELGDSAMYLCASSLLAGQGVGTQYFGPGTRLLVL.